The sequence of this T cell receptor (beta chain) was determined in a study of Ad26.COV2.S vaccination and SARS-CoV-2 variants. Generated by immunoSEQ multiplex PCR, the TCRdb table keeps only in-frame clones and is missing some. In the table there are around 400,000 clones, 89% of which are singletons. The treatment is: over 15 received Ad26.COV2.S at low or high dose, single or two shots; five or six received placebo; per-sample allocation not given. Vaccine and placebo recipients were sampled on day 63 after the first injection. Germline V gene lookup returns CDR1 LNHDA and CDR2 SQIVND (reference sequence). The CDR3 length is 14 residues. The V gene lost 4 bases and the J gene lost 8 bases, with 14 bases spanning the gap.

The source is a person aged 18 to 59 who received the Ad26.COV2.S COVID-19 vaccine or a placebo. Material: peripheral blood, obtained in a trial of Ad26.COV2.S vaccine versus placebo. The V and J genes are TRBV19 and TRBJ1-4, with D unclear. Here the CDR3 DNA reads TGTGCCAGTAGTACCCGGTGGGGAGCCGAAAAACTGTTTTTT. Protein: CASSTRWGAEKLFF.